This TCR beta chain was sequenced for a study of vaccination and CD4 T cells after COVID-19. Turning to the study itself: Convalescent donors totaled six males and four females, including two who were Hispanic. Overlapping spike peptides of SARS-CoV-2, HCoV-NL63, HCoV-OC43 and HCoV-229E were used, and cells were stimulated with them.

Remarks on this clonotype: Its target is unknown.

The junction had 9 bases not matched to a gene; V was cut back by 10 bases and J by 6 bases. The CDR3 is 14 amino acids. In germline, CDR1 is WNHNN, CDR2 SYGVQD (reference sequence). At the Johns Hopkins FTIC core, DNA taken from cultured CD4+ T cells was sequenced by way of the Oncomine TCR Beta short-read assay. Investigators obtained genomic DNA by extraction from cultured CD4+ T cells. MiXCR, applied by TCRdb to the PCR reads, yields one record per CDR3 protein. The sample has some 10,000 distinct CDR3 sequences; more than 20% are singletons. The treatment was: approximately nine-day PBMC culture with coronavirus spike peptide pools or control peptides (ViraFEST assay).

The rearrangement joins TRBV10-1 to TRBJ2-2, with 9 nucleotides matching TRBD1. Sequencing was performed on CD4+ T cells from blood, cultured in vitro, taken before SARS-CoV-2 vaccination. The source of this sequence is a human donor who received a COVID-19 vaccine. The CDR3 coding sequence is TGCGCCACCCCGACAGGGGGGGACCCCGGGGAGCTGTTTTTT. Translation: CATPTGGDPGELFF.